Each of the 12 T cell receptor beta chains below was sequenced from the same sample in a study of CD8 T cells in Susac syndrome. cDNA came from roughly 0.53 to 1 ug RNA primed by random hexamers. TCRdb re-called the immunoSEQ multiplex PCR reads with MiXCR, one entry per CDR3 protein. The sample includes roughly 150,000 distinct CDR3 sequences, approximately 94% of them seen just once. The sample taken for sequencing was CD4+ T cells from PBMCs. The receptors were gathered from a human donor with multiple sclerosis.

This chain connects TRBV18 to TRBJ2-4; 11 bases fit TRBD2. CDR1 and CDR2 (germline): KGHSH, LQKENI. V gave up 3 bases and J gave up 6 bases; unmatched junction bases: 4. CDR3 length: 15 amino acids. Written as DNA, the CDR3 is TGTGCCAGCTCACCGGACACTAGCGGGAGAAACATTCAGTACTTC. Its translation: CASSPDTSGRNIQYF. The complete variable domain, with remaining parts taken from reference TRBV18 and TRBJ2-4, reads NAGVMQNPRHLVRRRGQEARLRCSPMKGHSHVYWYRQLPEEGLKFMVYLQKENIIDESGMPKERFSAEFPKEGPSILRIQQVVRGDSAAYFCASSPDTSGRNIQYFGAGTRLSVL.

The V and J genes are TRBV3-1 and TRBJ1-5; unclear D gene. Germline CDR1 and CDR2: LGHDT and YNNKEL (reference sequence). Trimming stripped 0 bases from V and 6 bases from J, with 9 bases between. CDR3 length equals 14 residues. The CDR3 bases are TGTGCCAGCAGCCAAGATTTTGGTCGTCAGCCCCAGCATTTT. Encoded protein: CASSQDFGRQPQHF.

The count of this clonotype is one. V and J are TRBV19 and TRBJ1-4; weak D call: TRBD1 (6 bases). The CDR3 consists of 17 residues. The V end lost 5 bases, the J end lost 5 bases, and 21 bases lay between the germline ends. Looked up from germline, CDR1 is LNHDA and CDR2 is SQIVND (reference sequence). The CDR3 DNA reads TGTGCCAGTAGTGTCCGCCACCAGACAGGACTCAATGAAAAACTGTTTTTT. Residues: CASSVRHQTGLNEKLFF.

This chain connects TRBV7-2 to TRBJ1-4; D uncertain. The germline V gene encodes CDR1 SGHTA and CDR2 FQGNSA. Between the trimmed V and J ends, which lost 1 base and 8 bases, there was a span of 14 bases. The CDR3 runs to 15 residues. The CDR3 sequence: CASSLGVRHTEKLFF. The DNA of the CDR3 is TGTGCCAGCAGCTTAGGTGTACGGCACACGGAAAAACTGTTTTTT.

The chain combines TRBV12-3 or TRBV12-4 with TRBJ1-2, with 9 bases fitting TRBD1. The CDR3 length is 19 residues. The V segment lost 4 bases and the J segment 4 bases; nucleotides outside the gene matches: 19. CDR3 sequence reads: CASSSQAQNRDRDPYGYTF. In nucleotides, the CDR3 is TGTGCCAGCAGTTCCCAAGCCCAAAACCGGGACAGGGATCCCTATGGCTACACCTTC.

The V and J genes are TRBV29-1 and TRBJ2-1; D is possibly TRBD1 (5 bases). Germline CDR1 and CDR2: SQVTM and ANQGSEA. The CDR3 is 16 amino acids. V lost 0 bases, J lost 0 bases, and 12 bases lay in between. CDR3 nucleotide sequence: TGCAGCGTTGAAGATTTGGGGCCGAGCTCCTACAATGAGCAGTTCTTC. It encodes CSVEDLGPSSYNEQFF.

The J gene is TRBJ1-1, the V gene TRBV29-1; possible D gene TRBD1, 6 bases. CDR1 is SQVTM, CDR2 ANQGSEA, per germline. V was trimmed by 6 bases and J by 7 bases, leaving 15 bases between them. The CDR3 is made up of 12 amino acids. Here the CDR3 DNA reads TGCAGCGTCGAGGGGGATCTTAATGAAGCTTTCTTT. This translates into CSVEGDLNEAFF.

The chain carries TRBV6-2 or TRBV6-3 and TRBJ1-4, with D perhaps TRBD1 (5 bases). The CDR3 contains 18 residues. V lost 5 bases, J lost 3 bases, and 22 bases lay in between. CDR1 MNHEY and CDR2 SVGEGT come from the germline V gene. CDR3: CASSRIRDHGVSNEKLFF. The CDR3 DNA sequence: TGTGCCAGCAGTCGGATCCGGGACCACGGCGTCTCTAATGAAAAACTGTTTTTT.

The rearrangement joins TRBV7-2 to TRBJ2-6; D remains ambiguous. Trimming cost V 8 bases and J 0 bases, with 17 bases left between them. Germline V gives CDR1 SGHTA, CDR2 FQGNSA. The CDR3 has 17 residues. The CDR3 spells CASGLIWRSSGANVLTF. The DNA of the CDR3 is TGTGCCAGCGGGCTTATCTGGCGGAGCTCTGGGGCCAACGTCCTGACTTTC.

This rearrangement joins TRBV28 to TRBJ1-1; D is unclear. CDR3 length: 18 residues. CDR1 and CDR2 from the germline V gene are MDHEN and SYDVKM. Trimming removed 5 bases at V and 2 bases at J, with 24 bases between. The CDR3 region has the DNA TGTGCCAGCAGTGGTCCCCGGAGTAGGTCCCACTCTAACACTGAAGCTTTCTTT. Translated, it gives CASSGPRSRSHSNTEAFF.

The genes are TRBV4-2 and TRBJ2-2; no reliable D call. The CDR3 spans 14 residues. Trimming shortened V by 2 bases and J by 3 bases, and 7 bases separated the two germline ends. Germline V gene lookup returns CDR1 LGHNA and CDR2 YNFKEQ. CDR3 sequence: CASSQKIDTGELFF. CDR3 nucleotides: TGTGCCAGCAGCCAAAAGATTGACACCGGGGAGCTGTTTTTT.

This chain connects TRBV9 to TRBJ1-3, with TRBD1 as a possible D gene (6 bases). Germline lookup yields CDR1 SGDLS and CDR2 YYNGEE. This CDR3 spans 13 amino acids. V lost 4 bases and J lost 8, with 13 bases in between. The CDR3 reads CASSSTQGYTIYF. Written as DNA, the CDR3 is TGTGCCAGCAGCTCAACCCAGGGGTACACCATATATTTT.